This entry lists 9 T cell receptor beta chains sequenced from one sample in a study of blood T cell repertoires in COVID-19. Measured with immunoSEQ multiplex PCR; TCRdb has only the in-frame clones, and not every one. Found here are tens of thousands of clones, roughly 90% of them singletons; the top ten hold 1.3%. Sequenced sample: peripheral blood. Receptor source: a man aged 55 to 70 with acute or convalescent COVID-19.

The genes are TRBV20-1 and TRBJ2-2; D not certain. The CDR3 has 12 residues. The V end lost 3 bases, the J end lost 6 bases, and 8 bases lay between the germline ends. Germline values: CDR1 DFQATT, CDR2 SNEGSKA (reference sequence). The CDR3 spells CSASIRAGELFF. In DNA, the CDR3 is TGCAGTGCTAGTATTCGGGCCGGGGAGCTGTTTTTT.

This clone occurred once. CDR3 protein: CASSPGRPYGYTF. The CDR3 coding sequence is TGCGCCAGCAGCCCAGGGAGGCCCTATGGCTACACCTTC. The chain links TRBV5-1 to TRBJ1-2; possibly TRBD1 for D (5 bases). CDR1 and CDR2 from the germline V gene are SGHRS and YFSETQ. The CDR3 is 13 residues long. The V and J ends lost 4 bases and 4 bases respectively, with 11 bases between them.

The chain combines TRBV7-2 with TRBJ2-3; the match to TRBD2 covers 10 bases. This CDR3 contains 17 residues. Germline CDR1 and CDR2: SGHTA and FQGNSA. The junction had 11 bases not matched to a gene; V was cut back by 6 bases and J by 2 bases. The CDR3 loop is CASRRTTSGALTDTQYF. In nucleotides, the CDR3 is TGTGCCAGCAGACGTACTACTAGCGGGGCCCTCACAGATACGCAGTATTTT. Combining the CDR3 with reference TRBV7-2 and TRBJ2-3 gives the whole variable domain GAGVSQSPSNKVTEKGKDVELRCDPISGHTALYWYRQSLGQGLEFLIYFQGNSAPDKSGLPSDRFSAERTGGSVSTLTIQRTQQEDSAVYLCASRRTTSGALTDTQYFGPGTRLTVL.

CDR3 bases: TGTGCCAGCAGTTTATGGGGCAGTCAAGAGACCCAGTACTTC. Its protein is CASSLWGSQETQYF. The V call is TRBV28, the J call TRBJ2-5; D uncertain. The V end lost 0 bases, the J end lost 2 bases, and 7 bases lay between the germline ends. The V gene's germline CDR1 is MDHEN and CDR2 SYDVKM. The CDR3 runs to 14 residues.

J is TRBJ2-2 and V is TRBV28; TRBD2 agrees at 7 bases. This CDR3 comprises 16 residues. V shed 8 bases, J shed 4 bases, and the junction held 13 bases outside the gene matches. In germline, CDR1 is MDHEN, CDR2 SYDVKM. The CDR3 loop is CASLASGPATTGELFF. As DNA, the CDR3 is TGTGCCAGCTTAGCTAGCGGTCCCGCTACCACCGGGGAGCTGTTTTTT.

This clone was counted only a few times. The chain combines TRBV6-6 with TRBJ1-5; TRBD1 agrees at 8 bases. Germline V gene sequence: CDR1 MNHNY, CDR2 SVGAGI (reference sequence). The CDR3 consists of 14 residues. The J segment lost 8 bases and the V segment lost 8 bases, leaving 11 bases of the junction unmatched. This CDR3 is CASEGRGRAEPQHF. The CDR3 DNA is TGTGCCAGCGAGGGCAGGGGGCGAGCAGAGCCCCAGCATTTT.

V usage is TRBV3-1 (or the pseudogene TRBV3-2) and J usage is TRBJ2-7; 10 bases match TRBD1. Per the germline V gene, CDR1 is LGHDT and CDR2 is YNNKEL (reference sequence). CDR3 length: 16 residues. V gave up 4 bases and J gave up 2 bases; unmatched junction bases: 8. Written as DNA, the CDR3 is TGTGCCAGCAGCCTCCCCGGGACAGGGGTCGCCTACGAGCAGTACTTC. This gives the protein CASSLPGTGVAYEQYF.

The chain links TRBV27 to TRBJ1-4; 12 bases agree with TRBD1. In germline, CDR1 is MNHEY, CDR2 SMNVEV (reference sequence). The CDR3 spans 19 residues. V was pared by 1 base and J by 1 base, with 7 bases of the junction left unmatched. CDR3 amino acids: CASSLWGGTGGLTNEKLFF. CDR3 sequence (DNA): TGTGCCAGCAGTTTATGGGGCGGGACAGGGGGCTTAACTAATGAAAAACTGTTTTTT.

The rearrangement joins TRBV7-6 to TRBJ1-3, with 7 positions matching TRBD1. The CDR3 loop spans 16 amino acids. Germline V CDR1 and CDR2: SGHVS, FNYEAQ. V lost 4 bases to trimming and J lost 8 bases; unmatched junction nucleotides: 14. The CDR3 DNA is TGTGCCAGCAGCTCGATCGGACAGGCAAGGGCAGACACCATATATTTT. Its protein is CASSSIGQARADTIYF.